This passage covers 25 T cell receptor beta chains from one sample sequenced in a study of cytomegalovirus exposure and HLA in healthy donors. Researchers ran the PCR with 60 Vbeta and 13 Jbeta primers. Repertoires were generated with immunoSEQ multiplex PCR, while TCRdb's copy carries only in-frame clones and drops some. The sample lists around 150,000 clones, just over 70% occurring once. The sample consisted of PBMCs. The receptors come from a man between 18 and 35 years old in good health and CMV-seropositive.

This chain links TRBV30 with TRBJ1-3, with TRBD1 matching 8 bases. The V gene end was trimmed by 1 base and the J gene end by 2 bases; junction bases not matched to a gene: 7. Germline loops: CDR1 GTSNPN, CDR2 SVGIG (reference sequence). CDR3 length: 16 residues. Here the CDR3 DNA reads TGTGCCTGGAGTGGGGGGGACAGGTCGGCTGGAAACACCATATATTTT. Residues: CAWSGGDRSAGNTIYF.

The genes are TRBV30 and TRBJ1-2; a weak D match, TRBD1 (6 bases). The CDR3 is 13 amino acids. In germline, CDR1 is GTSNPN, CDR2 SVGIG (reference sequence). V lost 7 bases to trimming and J lost 4 bases, with 16 bases between them. The CDR3, as DNA: TGTGCCTTCCTTCGACAGGCCGTCTATGGCTACACCTTC. Its translation is CAFLRQAVYGYTF.

The J gene is TRBJ2-3, the V gene TRBV4-1, with 11 bases aligning to TRBD1. The trim removed 4 bases at V and 2 bases at J, leaving 5 bases unmatched. The CDR3 extends over 16 amino acids. The germline V gene has CDR1 MGHRA and CDR2 YSYEKL. The CDR3 loop is CASSPLGQGATDTQYF. The CDR3 coding sequence is TGCGCCAGCAGCCCCCTAGGACAGGGGGCCACAGATACGCAGTATTTT.

This chain joins TRBV6-4 and TRBJ2-7, with 7 nucleotides matching TRBD2. The trim removed 0 bases at V and 2 bases at J, leaving 7 bases unmatched. The CDR3 has 16 residues. CDR1 is MRHNA, CDR2 SNTAGT, per germline. Written as DNA, the CDR3 is TGTGCCAGCAGTGACTCGTGGGGGGGGTGCCCCTACGAGCAGTACGTC. It encodes CASSDSWGGCPYEQYV.

The chain combines TRBV7-9 with TRBJ2-1; 10 bases are shared with TRBD2. The germline gives CDR1 SEHNR, CDR2 FQNEAQ (reference sequence). Trimming removed 2 bases from V and 2 bases from J; junction bases left unmatched: 9. The CDR3 length is 18 residues. CDR3 bases: TGTGCCAGCAGCTTACTAGCGGGAGAGAGGGGGCCCTACAATGAGCAGTTCTTC. Residues: CASSLLAGERGPYNEQFF.

The chain combines TRBV10-2 with TRBJ2-1, with D possibly being TRBD1 (6 bases). This CDR3 has 11 residues. The germline CDR1 and CDR2 sequences are WSHSY and SAAADI. Between the trimmed V and J ends, which lost 4 bases and 14 bases, there was a span of 12 bases. CDR3: CASSAGAKEFF. The CDR3 bases are TGCGCCAGCAGTGCAGGGGCGAAGGAGTTCTTC.

About this clone: The sample carries other DNA sequences with the same CDR3. This chain joins TRBV6-1 and TRBJ1-1, with 8 bases matching TRBD1. The CDR3 extends over 10 amino acids. In germline, CDR1 is MNHNS, CDR2 SASEGT. J lost 11 bases, V lost 9 bases, and 5 bases had no gene match. Here the CDR3 DNA reads TGTGCCAGTGAGACAGGGGAGGCTTTCTTT. Its protein product is CASETGEAFF.

The V gene is TRBV7-9, the J gene TRBJ2-7; 8 nucleotides match TRBD1. The J segment lost 6 bases and the V segment lost 2 bases, leaving 6 bases of the junction unmatched. There are 14 residues in the CDR3. Germline lookup yields CDR1 SEHNR and CDR2 FQNEAQ (reference sequence). CDR3 amino acids: CASSLNRGVGEQYV. DNA of the CDR3: TGTGCCAGCAGCTTAAACAGGGGGGTAGGCGAGCAGTACGTC.

This sequence joins TRBV2 and TRBJ2-7; 9 nucleotides match TRBD2. The CDR3 extends over 15 amino acids. Germline-derived CDR1 and CDR2 are SNHLY and FYNNEI. Trimming removed 5 bases from V and 3 bases from J; junction bases left unmatched: 8. In nucleotides, the CDR3 is TGTGCCAGCAGTTGGAGGGCTAGCGGGATCTACGAGCAGTACGTC. It codes for CASSWRASGIYEQYV.

This clone was observed once. The rearrangement uses TRBV15 and TRBJ1-2; D is unclear. CDR3 length: 14 residues. V lost 0 bases, J lost 9 bases, and 14 bases lay in between. Germline values: CDR1 LNHNV, CDR2 YYDKDF (reference sequence). The CDR3 sequence: CATSRDYWAPRYTF. CDR3 nucleotide sequence: TGTGCCACCAGCAGAGATTACTGGGCCCCACGCTACACCTTC.

The chain couples TRBV7-9 to TRBJ2-2, with a weak D call TRBD1 (6 bases). Germline CDR1 reads SEHNR; CDR2 reads FQNEAQ (reference sequence). CDR3 size: 17 residues. V shed 1 base and J shed 2 bases, with 14 bases lying between them. The chain's CDR3 is CASSLGTTGYNTGELFF. For the CDR3, the DNA is TGTGCCAGCAGCTTAGGGACGACAGGATACAACACCGGGGAGCTGTTTTTT.

The chain combines TRBV5-6 with TRBJ2-7; D remains ambiguous. The CDR3 totals 12 residues. CDR1 is SGHDT and CDR2 is YYEEEE in the germline V gene. V lost 4 bases to trimming and J lost 2 bases, with 7 bases between them. CDR3 amino acids: CASSHGAYEQYV. The CDR3, as DNA: TGTGCCAGCAGCCATGGGGCCTACGAGCAGTACGTC.

This chain links TRBV5-1 with TRBJ1-5; 7 nucleotides match TRBD1. The ends lost 7 bases at V and 5 bases at J; junction bases unmatched: 6. From germline, CDR1 is SGHRS and CDR2 YFSETQ. The CDR3 is 13 residues long. The CDR3 region is CASRTGDDQPQHF. CDR3 DNA sequence: TGCGCCAGCCGTACAGGGGACGATCAGCCCCAGCATTTT.

This chain links TRBV5-1 with TRBJ2-5; TRBD1 matches at 11 bases. The length of the CDR3 is 16 residues. J gave up 5 bases and V 2 bases, and 8 bases lay outside the gene matches. CDR1 and CDR2 (germline): SGHRS, YFSETQ. The chain's CDR3 is CASSFSGTGGGETQYF. DNA of the CDR3: TGCGCCAGCAGCTTCTCGGGGACAGGGGGAGGTGAGACCCAGTACTTC.

The chain is built from TRBV5-5 and TRBJ1-1, with 7 positions matching TRBD1. The CDR3 runs to 16 residues. CDR1 and CDR2 from the germline V gene are SGHKS and YYEKEE (reference sequence). V dropped 4 bases and J dropped 0; count of bases not matched to a gene: 9. In nucleotides, the CDR3 is TGTGCCAGCAGCCCCGGGCAGGGGGGTTTGAACACTGAAGCTTTCTTT. Translation: CASSPGQGGLNTEAFF.

In this sample, this clone turned up a few times. This chain uses TRBV19 with TRBJ1-5; D gene ambiguous. Trimming cost V 7 bases and J 4 bases, with 17 bases left between them. This CDR3 comprises 15 residues. The V gene's germline CDR1 is LNHDA and CDR2 SQIVND (reference sequence). The CDR3 loop is CASTPDGLRNQPQHF. In nucleotides, the CDR3 is TGTGCCAGTACCCCCGACGGACTAAGGAATCAGCCCCAGCATTTT. The full variable domain, in which reference TRBV19 and TRBJ1-5 provide the parts outside the CDR3, is DGGITQSPKYLFRKEGQNVTLSCEQNLNHDAMYWYRQDPGQGLRLIYYSQIVNDFQKGDIAEGYSVSREKKESFPLTVTSAQKNPTAFYLCASTPDGLRNQPQHFGDGTRLSIL.

This chain connects TRBV18 to TRBJ1-1; 9 bases match TRBD1. This CDR3 is built from 15 residues. CDR1 and CDR2 (germline): KGHSH, LQKENI. V trimming: 3 bases; J trimming: 10 bases; junction bases outside the gene matches: 12. CDR3 in amino acids: CASSPPLTGGKGAFF. The CDR3 DNA follows: TGTGCCAGCTCACCTCCGCTGACAGGGGGGAAGGGAGCTTTCTTT. Looking up the rest from reference TRBV18 and TRBJ1-1 gives the full variable domain: NAGVMQNPRHLVRRRGQEARLRCSPMKGHSHVYWYRQLPEEGLKFMVYLQKENIIDESGMPKERFSAEFPKEGPSILRIQQVVRGDSAAYFCASSPPLTGGKGAFFGQGTRLTVV.

The chain combines TRBV6-5 with TRBJ1-5; tentative D call: TRBD1 (6 bases). CDR1 and CDR2 (germline): MNHEY, SVGAGI. There are 16 residues in the CDR3. Trimming removed 4 bases from V and 3 bases from J, with 16 bases in between. CDR3 region: CASSSQAGVNNQPQHF. For the CDR3, the DNA is TGTGCCAGCAGTTCACAGGCAGGGGTTAACAATCAGCCCCAGCATTTT.

The rearrangement links TRBV6-6 to TRBJ1-2; no clear D gene. Germline CDR1 is MNHNY and CDR2 is SVGAGI (reference sequence). Trimming took off 3 bases at V and 9 bases at J, with 17 bases between the two ends. The CDR3 contains 14 residues. The CDR3 DNA reads TGTGCCAGCAGTTATTCGACGGACTCTAAGAGCTACACCTTC. Amino acids: CASSYSTDSKSYTF.

The chain's CDR3 is CASRINGDYGYTF. DNA of the CDR3: TGTGCCAGCAGAATAAACGGGGACTATGGCTACACCTTC. The genes are TRBV28 and TRBJ1-2; no definite D call. The CDR3 totals 13 residues. The germline V and J ends were trimmed by 6 bases and 3 bases, with 11 bases remaining between them. CDR1 is MDHEN, CDR2 SYDVKM, per germline.

The J gene is TRBJ1-2, the V gene TRBV5-4, with 11 bases lining up with TRBD1. V lost 4 bases to trimming and J lost 3 bases; unmatched junction nucleotides: 5. The CDR3 sequence is 15 residues long. CDR1 SGHNT and CDR2 YYREEE come from the germline V gene (reference sequence). The CDR3 loop is CASSTRDRGYYGYTF. The CDR3 DNA sequence: TGTGCCAGCAGCACGCGGGACAGGGGGTACTATGGCTACACCTTC.

This clone was picked up a small number of times. The rearrangement links TRBV5-1 to TRBJ1-1; TRBD1 agrees at 8 bases. CDR3 length: 15 residues. The germline V gene encodes CDR1 SGHRS and CDR2 YFSETQ. V shed 4 bases and J 1 base; nucleotides not matched to a gene: 6. This chain's CDR3 is CASSTGQGGNTEAFF. The DNA of the CDR3 is TGCGCCAGCAGCACCGGACAGGGAGGGAACACTGAAGCTTTCTTT.

This sequence joins TRBV7-9 and TRBJ1-2; a weak D match, TRBD1 (5 bases). V lost 4 bases and J lost 4, with 10 bases in between. This CDR3 comprises 13 residues. CDR1 is SEHNR, CDR2 FQNEAQ, per germline (reference sequence). This CDR3 reads CASSSTDLYGYTF. CDR3 bases: TGTGCCAGCAGCTCGACAGACCTCTATGGCTACACCTTC.

This clone came up a few times. The chain carries TRBV6-5 and TRBJ1-1; D not certain. The CDR3 has 13 amino acids. Germline V CDR1 and CDR2: MNHEY, SVGAGI. Trimming stripped 5 bases from V and 1 base from J, with 8 bases between. The CDR3 region has the DNA TGTGCCAGCAGTAGCGTAGGGAACACTGAAGCTTTCTTT. Its translation is CASSSVGNTEAFF.

The chain links TRBV19 to TRBJ1-2, with D perhaps TRBD1 (5 bases). Germline CDR1 reads LNHDA; CDR2 reads SQIVND (reference sequence). Trimming removed 4 bases from V and 2 bases from J, with 11 bases in between. The CDR3 is made up of 14 amino acids. The CDR3 bases are TGTGCCAGTAGTACCTTAGACAGAAACTATGGCTACACCTTC. Protein product: CASSTLDRNYGYTF.